Below, 27 T cell receptor beta chains from the same sample are listed, as sequenced in a study of post-analysis software for immune sequencing data. Presence of unique molecular identifiers characterized the TCR beta cDNA libraries. TCRdb processed the PCR reads anew with MiXCR; each CDR3 protein has one entry. The data hold approximately 630,000 distinct CDR3 sequences, with 55% to 60% observed a single time. What these receptors recognize is not known. Study outcomes and limitations: Patients had higher frequencies than controls of about 5 TRBV segments, including TRBV5-6, TRBV5-1 and TRBV20-1.

The sequenced sample consisted of blood. The receptors originated from a girl aged 2 to 9 with multiple sclerosis.

This clonotype turned up a few times. One junction end does not reproduce the germline sequence, and a read error may be involved. The V call is TRBV12-5, the J call TRBJ1-1; D uncertain. CDR3 size: 14 residues. Germline values: CDR1 LGHNT, CDR2 FRNRAP. The CDR3 coding sequence is TGTGCTAGTGGTCCCCTAGGAGGGAACGCTGAAGCTTTCTTT. Translation: CASGPLGGNAEAFF.

This clonotype was detected a few times. This sequence joins TRBV5-6 and TRBJ2-1, with 8 bases that match TRBD2. The CDR3 sequence is 14 residues long. Germline V CDR1 and CDR2: SGHDT, YYEEEE. With V trimmed by 1 base and J by 5 bases, 2 bases remained unmatched. The CDR3 DNA reads TGTGCCAGCAGCTTGAGCGGGAGCCACAATGAGCAGTTCTTC. Translating gives CASSLSGSHNEQFF.

As concerns this clonotype: One end of the junction fails to match germline, which may point to a read error. The chain employs TRBV12-3 or TRBV12-4 and TRBJ2-1; 10 nucleotides match TRBD2. The CDR3 covers 15 residues. Here the CDR3 DNA reads TGTGCCTGCAGTTTGGGACTAGCGACCTACAATGAGCAGTTCTTC. Translated, it gives CACSLGLATYNEQFF.

The chain couples TRBV27 to TRBJ1-2; possible D gene TRBD1, 5 bases. The V end was cut by 5 bases, the J end by 8 bases, with 21 bases between. The CDR3 covers 15 residues. Germline lookup yields CDR1 MNHEY and CDR2 SMNVEV (reference sequence). CDR3 protein: CASSPLLQGGLGYTF. The CDR3 DNA reads as TGTGCCAGCAGTCCCCTCCTGCAGGGAGGACTCGGCTACACCTTC.

The sample holds a few counts of this clonotype. This chain joins TRBV12-3 or TRBV12-4 and TRBJ2-3; D might be TRBD2 (6 bases). Trimming shortened V by 3 bases and J by 4 bases, and 14 bases separated the two germline ends. This CDR3 comprises 15 residues. CDR3 nucleotide sequence: TGTGCCAGCAGTTTGACGGGACTCCAAGCAGATACGCAGTATTTT. Amino acids: CASSLTGLQADTQYF.

CDR3: CASSLRDTFYEQYF. The DNA for the CDR3 is TGTGCCAGCAGCTTGCGGGACACCTTTTACGAGCAGTACTTC. This chain joins TRBV6-2 or TRBV6-3 and TRBJ2-7; possibly TRBD1 or TRBD2 for D (6 bases each). V shed 6 bases and J shed 4 bases, with 16 bases lying between them. The CDR3 is 14 amino acids. Per the germline V gene, CDR1 is MNHEY and CDR2 is SVGEGT.

V is TRBV5-1 and J is TRBJ1-2; a possible D gene is TRBD1 (5 bases). CDR1 and CDR2 from the germline V gene are SGHRS and YFSETQ. V was trimmed by 2 bases and J by 0 bases, leaving 11 bases between them. The CDR3 covers 15 residues. CDR3: CASSFGARTNYGYTF. DNA of the CDR3: TGCGCCAGCAGCTTCGGGGCCAGAACTAACTATGGCTACACCTTC.

CDR3 loop: CASSTQTLAGGGNEQFF. The CDR3 DNA follows: TGTGCCAGCAGTACCCAAACCCTAGCGGGAGGCGGTAATGAGCAGTTCTTC. This sequence joins TRBV6-1 and TRBJ2-1; 11 bases line up with TRBD2. This CDR3 is 17 amino acids long. The V gene's germline CDR1 is MNHNS and CDR2 SASEGT. The V and J ends lost 5 bases and 7 bases, in that order; junction bases with no gene match: 13.

The chain links TRBV28 to TRBJ1-4; 11 nucleotides line up with TRBD1. Germline-derived CDR1 and CDR2 are MDHEN and SYDVKM. Unmatched junction bases numbered 10, after V lost 4 bases and J lost 12 bases. The CDR3 runs to 15 residues. CDR3 sequence reads: CASSSAGQGVVELFF. In DNA, the CDR3 is TGTGCCAGCAGTTCCGCGGGACAGGGGGTAGTAGAACTGTTTTTT.

The chain uses TRBV12-3 or TRBV12-4 and TRBJ2-6; weak D call: TRBD2 (5 bases). CDR3 length: 16 residues. The V gene lost 2 bases and the J gene lost 2 bases, with 10 bases spanning the gap. The CDR3 protein is CASSLFSGTGANVLTF. The CDR3 nucleotides read TGTGCCAGCAGTTTATTTTCCGGGACTGGGGCCAACGTCCTGACTTTC.

This clonotype showed up just a few times. This chain links TRBV29-1 with TRBJ2-2, with TRBD1 matching over 9 bases. Per the germline V gene, CDR1 is SQVTM and CDR2 is ANQGSEA. The junction had 3 bases not matched to a gene; V was cut back by 0 bases and J by 16 bases. This CDR3 comprises 11 residues. CDR3 sequence: CSVEDSGQGFF. Here the CDR3 DNA reads TGCAGCGTTGAAGATTCGGGACAGGGGTTTTTT.

This clonotype has only a few counts. J is TRBJ2-7 and V is TRBV27; either TRBD1 or TRBD2 may supply D (5 bases each). V lost 5 bases and J 6 bases, leaving 23 bases between the germline ends. This CDR3 comprises 16 residues. Germline CDR1 and CDR2: MNHEY and SMNVEV (reference sequence). CDR3 residues: CASSTRGYPVGGEQYF. For the CDR3, the DNA is TGTGCCAGCAGTACCCGAGGGTACCCAGTTGGGGGCGAGCAGTACTTC.

On this clonotype: Since the CDR3 does not end with the conserved phenylalanine or tryptophan, this likely comes from a read error. The chain combines TRBV12-3 or TRBV12-4 with TRBJ1-2; 7 bases are shared with TRBD1. J lost 6 bases, V lost 6 bases, and 10 bases had no gene match. The CDR3 spans 14 residues. The CDR3 nucleotides are TGTGCCAGCAGCCGTGGGACAGCTCAAGATGGCTACACCTGC. It codes for CASSRGTAQDGYTC.

The V and J genes are TRBV27 and TRBJ1-5; the D is unclear. Trimming pared 3 bases from V and 0 bases from J, leaving 6 bases between. CDR3 length: 14 residues. Germline assignment: CDR1 MNHEY and CDR2 SMNVEV (reference sequence). The CDR3 nucleotides are TGTGCCAGCAGTTTTCTTGATAGCAATCAGCCCCAGCATTTT. Translated: CASSFLDSNQPQHF.

V and J are TRBV18 and TRBJ1-2; no clear D. This CDR3 spans 14 amino acids. Trimming stripped 3 bases from V and 6 bases from J, with 14 bases between. CDR1 and CDR2 from the germline V gene are KGHSH and LQKENI. The CDR3: CASSPRVVEDGYTF. For the CDR3, the DNA is TGTGCCAGCTCACCGCGGGTAGTAGAAGATGGCTACACCTTC.

This clonotype occurred a few times. The chain recombines TRBV29-1 with TRBJ1-2, with 7 bases lining up with TRBD1. From germline, CDR1 is SQVTM and CDR2 ANQGSEA. The CDR3 runs 11 residues. Trimming removed 7 bases from V and 8 bases from J; junction bases left unmatched: 7. Written as DNA, the CDR3 is TGCAGCGATACCGGGACAGCGGGCTACACCTTC. As protein: CSDTGTAGYTF.

Only a few counts were recorded for this clonotype. This CDR3 is CASSQYSGPSTDTQYF. The CDR3 DNA reads as TGCGCCAGCAGCCAATATAGCGGGCCCAGCACAGATACGCAGTATTTT. The chain carries TRBV5-1 and TRBJ2-3, with 7 bases matching TRBD2. The V gene's germline CDR1 is SGHRS and CDR2 YFSETQ. The CDR3 runs to 16 residues. The J segment lost 0 bases and the V segment lost 4 bases, leaving 8 bases of the junction unmatched.

The chain links TRBV12-3 or TRBV12-4 to TRBJ2-5, with D hard to call. Deletions cut 8 bases from V and 5 bases from J, with 9 bases between. The length of the CDR3 is 11 residues. CDR3 nucleotide sequence: TGTGCCAGCGAGTACGGGGAGACCCAGTACTTC. The encoded protein is CASEYGETQYF.

This chain links TRBV12-3 or TRBV12-4 with TRBJ1-2; 7 bases line up with TRBD1. The CDR3 is made up of 17 amino acids. With 6 bases clipped from V and 5 bases from J, the junction kept 18 bases outside the gene matches. DNA for the CDR3: TGTGCCAGCAGCCCTACCCTCCAACAGGGGAATGGATATGGCTACACCTTC. Amino acid sequence: CASSPTLQQGNGYGYTF.

This clonotype was counted between two and nine times. The gene calls are TRBV15 and TRBJ2-7, with D possibly TRBD2 on 5 matching bases. From germline, CDR1 is LNHNV and CDR2 YYDKDF (reference sequence). The CDR3 has 13 amino acids. V dropped 5 bases and J dropped 3 bases, with 11 bases sitting between them. The DNA of the CDR3 is TGTGCCACCAGCGCCGACGGGGACTACGAGCAGTACTTC. Protein: CATSADGDYEQYF.

J is TRBJ2-3 and V is TRBV5-1, with D maybe TRBD1 (5 bases). The CDR3 runs 15 residues. Trimming left V 8 bases short and J 0 bases short, with 16 bases between. The germline V gene has CDR1 SGHRS and CDR2 YFSETQ. The CDR3 DNA reads TGCGCCAGTACACCGCCAGGGAAGAGCACAGATACGCAGTATTTT. This codes for CASTPPGKSTDTQYF. Full variable domain (rest looked up from reference TRBV5-1 and TRBJ2-3): KAGVTQTPRYLIKTRGQQVTLSCSPISGHRSVSWYQQTPGQGLQFLFEYFSETQRNKGNFPGRFSGRQFSNSRSEMNVSTLELGDSALYLCASTPPGKSTDTQYFGPGTRLTVL.

This rearrangement joins TRBV6-5 to TRBJ1-2, with no clear D. V was shortened by 6 bases and J by 3 bases, with 17 bases between the two germline ends. The CDR3 length is 15 residues. Germline CDR1 and CDR2: MNHEY and SVGAGI. Here the CDR3 reads CASSAQVRAHYGYTF. DNA of the CDR3: TGTGCCAGCAGCGCCCAGGTCCGGGCGCACTATGGCTACACCTTC.

This sequence joins TRBV6-1 and TRBJ2-5; D is undetermined. In germline, CDR1 is MNHNS, CDR2 SASEGT. This CDR3 is 14 amino acids long. With 4 bases removed from V and 5 bases from J, the gap between germline ends came to 14 bases. CDR3 DNA sequence: TGTGCCAGCAGTGTAGACAAGTACGGCGAGACCCAGTACTTC. Translating gives CASSVDKYGETQYF.

V usage is TRBV4-2 and J usage is TRBJ1-6; the D gene is possibly TRBD1 (5 bases). CDR3 length: 14 amino acids. V was cut by 7 bases and J by 6 bases, with 13 bases left in between. CDR1 is LGHNA and CDR2 is YNFKEQ in the germline V gene. The CDR3 reads CASTSGGANSPLHF. CDR3 coding DNA: TGTGCCAGCACCTCTGGGGGAGCTAATTCACCCCTCCACTTT.

The rearrangement uses TRBV7-2 and TRBJ2-4, with a weak D call TRBD1 (5 bases). The CDR3 contains 18 residues. In germline, CDR1 is SGHTA, CDR2 FQGNSA. V was cut by 1 base and J by 0 bases, with 16 bases left in between. The CDR3 region has the DNA TGTGCCAGCAGCTTAGAAGTCGGAACAGGCCCAGCCAAAAACATTCAGTACTTC. Amino acid sequence: CASSLEVGTGPAKNIQYF.

In its sample, this clonotype was seen a few times. This chain links TRBV29-1 with TRBJ2-3; TRBD1 agrees at 7 bases. The CDR3 extends over 15 amino acids. With 6 bases clipped from V and 0 bases from J, the junction kept 9 bases outside the gene matches. Looked up from germline, CDR1 is SQVTM and CDR2 is ANQGSEA. DNA for the CDR3: TGCAGCGTACCCCCAAGGGGGCGCAGCACAGATACGCAGTATTTT. It codes for CSVPPRGRSTDTQYF.

The chain uses TRBV5-1 and TRBJ2-3; no clear D gene. Trimming shortened V by 0 bases and J by 1 base, and 15 bases separated the two germline ends. CDR1 and CDR2 (germline): SGHRS, YFSETQ. The CDR3 sequence is 17 residues long. The CDR3 spells CASSLDPQGSGTDTQYF. CDR3 sequence (DNA): TGCGCCAGCAGCTTGGACCCTCAAGGCTCCGGCACAGATACGCAGTATTTT. The full variable domain, in which reference TRBV5-1 and TRBJ2-3 provide the parts outside the CDR3, is KAGVTQTPRYLIKTRGQQVTLSCSPISGHRSVSWYQQTPGQGLQFLFEYFSETQRNKGNFPGRFSGRQFSNSRSEMNVSTLELGDSALYLCASSLDPQGSGTDTQYFGPGTRLTVL.